This TCR beta chain came from a study of blood T cell repertoires in COVID-19. About the research overall: Donors in the United States, Italy and Spain gave samples during acute or convalescent COVID-19.

Germline V gene data show CDR1 as GTSNPN and CDR2 as SVGIG (reference sequence). The CDR3 has 12 residues. The V gene lost 3 bases and the J gene lost 7 bases, with 10 bases spanning the gap. Only in-frame clones appear in the TCRdb table, and some are missing; sequencing was by immunoSEQ multiplex PCR. Among around 100,000 clones, roughly four fifths were seen once, and the ten largest hold around 4.8%. The sequence was collected from a man aged 60 to 69 with acute or convalescent COVID-19. The V call is TRBV30, the J call TRBJ1-5; no reliable D call. Sequenced sample: peripheral blood. CDR3 loop: CAWSLGGQPQHF. Here the CDR3 DNA reads TGTGCCTGGAGCTTAGGAGGGCAGCCCCAGCATTTT.